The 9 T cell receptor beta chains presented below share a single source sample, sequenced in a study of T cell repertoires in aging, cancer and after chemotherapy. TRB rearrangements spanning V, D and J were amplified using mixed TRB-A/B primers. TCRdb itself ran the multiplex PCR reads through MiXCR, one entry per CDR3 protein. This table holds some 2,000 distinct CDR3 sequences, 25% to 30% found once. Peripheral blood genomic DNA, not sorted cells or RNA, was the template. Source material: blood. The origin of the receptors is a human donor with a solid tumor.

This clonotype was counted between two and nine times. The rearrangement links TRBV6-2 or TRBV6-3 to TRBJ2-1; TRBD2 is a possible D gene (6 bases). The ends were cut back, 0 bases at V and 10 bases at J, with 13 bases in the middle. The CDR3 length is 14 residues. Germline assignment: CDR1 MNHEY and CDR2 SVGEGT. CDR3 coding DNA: TGTGCCAGCAGTTACTCGCCGGAGGAGGGAGAGCAGTTCTTC. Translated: CASSYSPEEGEQFF.

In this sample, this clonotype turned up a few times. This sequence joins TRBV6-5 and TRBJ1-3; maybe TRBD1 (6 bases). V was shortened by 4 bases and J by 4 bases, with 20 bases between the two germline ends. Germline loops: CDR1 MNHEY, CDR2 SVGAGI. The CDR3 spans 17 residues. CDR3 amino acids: CASSSLGAGESGNTIYF. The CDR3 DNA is TGTGCCAGCAGTTCCCTTGGAGCAGGGGAATCAGGAAACACCATATATTTT.

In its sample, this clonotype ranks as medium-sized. In nucleotides, the CDR3 is TGTGCCAGCAGGGCTCAGCGACCCAACACCGGGGAGCTGTTTTTT. Protein: CASRAQRPNTGELFF. This chain connects TRBV6-1 to TRBJ2-2; D call uncertain. The V end was cut by 6 bases, the J end by 2 bases, with 13 bases between. This CDR3 comprises 15 residues. Germline values: CDR1 MNHNS, CDR2 SASEGT.

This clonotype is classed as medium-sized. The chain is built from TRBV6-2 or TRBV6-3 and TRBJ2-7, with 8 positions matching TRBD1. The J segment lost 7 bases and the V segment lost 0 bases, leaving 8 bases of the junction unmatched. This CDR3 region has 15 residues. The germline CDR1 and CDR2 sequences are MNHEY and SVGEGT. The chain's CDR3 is CASSYSDRGRGEQYF. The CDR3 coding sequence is TGTGCCAGCAGTTACTCCGACAGGGGACGGGGAGAGCAGTACTTC.

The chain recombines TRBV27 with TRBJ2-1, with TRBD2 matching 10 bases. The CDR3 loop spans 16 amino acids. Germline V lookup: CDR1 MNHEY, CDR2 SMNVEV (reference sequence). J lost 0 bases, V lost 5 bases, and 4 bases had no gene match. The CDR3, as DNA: TGTGCCAGCAGTCTCCCTAGCGGGAGCTCCTACAATGAGCAGTTCTTC. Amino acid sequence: CASSLPSGSSYNEQFF.

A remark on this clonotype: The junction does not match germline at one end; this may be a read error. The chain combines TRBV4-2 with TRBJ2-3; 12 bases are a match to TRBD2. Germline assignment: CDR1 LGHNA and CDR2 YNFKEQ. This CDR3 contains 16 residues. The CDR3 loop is CASSQDLAGGPDTQYF. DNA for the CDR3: TGCGCCAGCAGCCAAGATCTAGCGGGAGGGCCAGATACGCAGTATTTT.

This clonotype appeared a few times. CDR3 DNA sequence: TGCAGTGCTAGCGACCTAGCGGGTGACTCCAATGAGCAGTTCTTC. This encodes CSASDLAGDSNEQFF. This chain connects TRBV20-1 to TRBJ2-1; TRBD2 aligns across 8 bases. Unmatched junction bases numbered 10, after V lost 3 bases and J lost 6 bases. This CDR3 comprises 15 residues. CDR1 is DFQATT, CDR2 SNEGSKA, per germline (reference sequence).

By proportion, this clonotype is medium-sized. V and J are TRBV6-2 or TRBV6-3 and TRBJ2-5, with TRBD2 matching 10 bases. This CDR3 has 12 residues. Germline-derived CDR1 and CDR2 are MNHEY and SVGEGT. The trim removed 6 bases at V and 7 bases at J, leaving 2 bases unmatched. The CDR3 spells CASRRLAGTQYF. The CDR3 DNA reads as TGTGCCAGCAGAAGACTAGCGGGGACCCAGTACTTC.

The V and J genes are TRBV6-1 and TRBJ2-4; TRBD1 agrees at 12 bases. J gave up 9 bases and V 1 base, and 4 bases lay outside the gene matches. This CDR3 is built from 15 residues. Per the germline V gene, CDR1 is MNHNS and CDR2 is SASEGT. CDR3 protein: CASSEGGQGAGIQYF. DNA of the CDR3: TGTGCCAGCAGTGAAGGGGGACAGGGGGCAGGCATTCAGTACTTC.